Each of the 22 T cell receptor beta chains below was sequenced from the same sample in a study of type 1 and type 2 diabetes patients. Genomic DNA was the PCR template. The TCR beta CDR3 region was amplified using 30 forward and 13 reverse primers. One entry per CDR3 protein results from TCRdb running MiXCR on the multiplex PCR reads. The sample contains about 290,000 distinct CDR3 sequences, more than 45% of which appear only once. Sequencing was carried out using peripheral blood mononuclear cells (PBMCs). The receptors shown here come from a man younger than 35 with type 2 diabetes.

The table lists this clonotype with many counts. The chain joins TRBV7-8 to TRBJ2-1; D ambiguous. V was trimmed by 6 bases and J by 0 bases, leaving 6 bases between them. The CDR3 spans 13 residues. CDR1 and CDR2 from the germline V gene are SGHVS and FQNEAQ. The CDR3 DNA reads TGTGCCAGCAGGCAGGACTCCTACAATGAGCAGTTCTTC. As protein: CASRQDSYNEQFF.

In DNA form, the CDR3 reads TGTGCCAGCAGTTACTGGGCCTCCGGAGAGACCCAGTACTTC. This encodes CASSYWASGETQYF. The J gene is TRBJ2-7, the V gene TRBV27; D is ambiguous. The J call could be wrong; TRBJ2-5 is a better fit for the DNA end. The CDR3 consists of 14 residues. CDR1 is MNHEY and CDR2 is SMNVEV in the germline V gene (reference sequence).

The chain is built from TRBV7-9 and TRBJ1-1; 8 bases agree with TRBD1. The ends lost 0 bases at V and 4 bases at J; junction bases unmatched: 16. Germline values: CDR1 SEHNR, CDR2 FQNEAQ (reference sequence). The CDR3 runs to 19 residues. CDR3 coding DNA: TGTGCCAGCAGCTTAGCTCAAACCGGGGCAGGGGGCAGGCGCACTGAAGCTTTCTTT. This encodes CASSLAQTGAGGRRTEAFF.

The rearrangement uses TRBV27 and TRBJ2-7; 8 nucleotides agree with TRBD2. J gave up 6 bases and V 2 bases, and 9 bases lay outside the gene matches. The V gene's germline CDR1 is MNHEY and CDR2 SMNVEV (reference sequence). The CDR3 consists of 15 residues. The CDR3 loop reads CASSLIPREGCEQYF. The CDR3 region has the DNA TGTGCCAGCAGTTTAATTCCTCGGGAGGGTTGCGAGCAGTACTTC.

The rearrangement uses TRBV7-2 and TRBJ2-7; the match to TRBD1 covers 7 bases. Germline trimming cut 5 bases from V and 6 bases from J; bases unmatched to any gene: 7. Germline CDR1 SGHTA, CDR2 FQGNSA. This CDR3 comprises 13 residues. Here the CDR3 DNA reads TGTGCCAGCAGCCACCGACAGGGACCCGAGCAGTACTTC. Translation: CASSHRQGPEQYF.

In its sample, this clonotype was seen a few times. V usage is TRBV11-2 and J usage is TRBJ2-5; the match to TRBD2 covers 8 bases. The ends lost 6 bases at V and 5 bases at J; junction bases unmatched: 17. Germline CDR1 SGHAT, CDR2 FQNNGV. This CDR3 has 17 amino acids. CDR3 protein: CASRVVGGGNKSETQYF. For the CDR3, the DNA is TGTGCCAGCAGGGTAGTGGGCGGGGGGAATAAATCGGAGACCCAGTACTTC. The entire variable domain, with the rest obtained from reference TRBV11-2 and TRBJ2-5, is as follows: EAGVAQSPRYKIIEKRQSVAFWCNPISGHATLYWYQQILGQGPKLLIQFQNNGVVDDSQLPKDRFSAERLKGVDSTLKIQPAKLEDSAVYLCASRVVGGGNKSETQYFGPGTRLLVL.

This clonotype has more than one count but fewer than ten. The chain joins TRBV7-2 to TRBJ2-5; a weak D match, TRBD2 (6 bases). The V gene's germline CDR1 is SGHTA and CDR2 FQGNSA. The CDR3 totals 16 residues. The ends were cut back, 5 bases at V and 3 bases at J, with 19 bases in the middle. The CDR3 bases are TGTGCCAGCAGCGAGGACCCCCCCGGAGGGGAAGAGACCCAGTACTTC. It is translated as CASSEDPPGGEETQYF.

The chain couples TRBV27 to TRBJ2-2; the D is unclear. Trimming stripped 5 bases from V and 4 bases from J, with 5 bases between. The CDR3 totals 12 residues. Germline assignment: CDR1 MNHEY and CDR2 SMNVEV (reference sequence). The CDR3 is CASSHPTGELFF. The CDR3 DNA reads TGTGCCAGCAGTCACCCCACCGGGGAGCTGTTTTTT.

This rearrangement joins TRBV7-8 to TRBJ1-3, with a tentative D call TRBD1 (5 bases). Trimming removed 2 bases at V and 0 bases at J, with 8 bases between. The CDR3 runs to 15 residues. Per the germline V gene, CDR1 is SGHVS and CDR2 is FQNEAQ. The DNA of the CDR3 is TGTGCCAGCAGCTTAACGGGGGGCTCTGGAAACACCATATATTTT. Amino acids: CASSLTGGSGNTIYF. The full variable domain, completed using reference TRBV7-8 and TRBJ1-3, is GAGVSQSPRYKVAKRGQDVALRCDPISGHVSLFWYQQALGQGPEFLTYFQNEAQLDKSGLPSDRFFAERPEGSVSTLKIQRTQQEDSAVYLCASSLTGGSGNTIYFGEGSWLTVV.

The sample holds a few counts of this clonotype. The gene calls are TRBV6-1 and TRBJ2-7, with D perhaps assigned TRBD1 or TRBD2 (5 bases each). CDR1 is MNHNS, CDR2 SASEGT, per germline. The V end was cut by 7 bases, the J end by 1 base, with 11 bases between. This CDR3 is 13 amino acids long. The CDR3 DNA reads TGTGCCAGCAAGGGTTGGGGGTCCTACGAGCAGTACTTC. Protein product: CASKGWGSYEQYF.

The genes are TRBV24-1 and TRBJ1-1; no reliable D call. Germline V gene data show CDR1 as KGHDR and CDR2 as SFDVKD. V shed 7 bases and J shed 1 base, with 3 bases lying between them. This CDR3 spans 11 amino acids. The CDR3 coding sequence is TGTGCCACCAGGACGAACACTGAAGCTTTCTTT. Its translation is CATRTNTEAFF.

The rearrangement uses TRBV30 and TRBJ2-3; D perhaps matches TRBD2 (6 bases). CDR1 and CDR2 from the germline V gene are GTSNPN and SVGIG (reference sequence). Trimming cost V 5 bases and J 6 bases, with 9 bases left between them. CDR3 length: 11 residues. The CDR3 protein is CAWGRRDTQYF. As DNA, the CDR3 is TGTGCCTGGGGGAGGCGGGATACGCAGTATTTT.

This sequence joins TRBV11-2 and TRBJ2-7; D is ambiguous. The CDR3 runs 13 residues. V gave up 5 bases and J gave up 2 bases, with 10 bases separating them. The germline gives CDR1 SGHAT, CDR2 FQNNGV. As DNA, the CDR3 is TGTGCCAGCAGCGACGGGTGGGCCTACGAGCAGTACTTC. Its translation is CASSDGWAYEQYF.

J is TRBJ2-1 and V is TRBV29-1; TRBD2 agrees at 12 bases. CDR3 length: 12 residues. J was trimmed by 14 bases and V by 7 bases; bases with no gene match: 9. CDR1 is SQVTM, CDR2 ANQGSEA, per germline. CDR3 nucleotides: TGCAGCGATCAGGCTAGCGGGAGGGAGGAGTTCTTC. Protein: CSDQASGREEFF.

Many counts were recorded for this clonotype. The V call is TRBV19, the J call TRBJ2-6, with TRBD1 matching over 7 bases. Trimming at V came to 4 bases and at J to 4 bases, leaving 7 bases not matched to a gene. There are 16 residues in the CDR3. Germline V gene lookup returns CDR1 LNHDA and CDR2 SQIVND (reference sequence). The CDR3 loop is CASSTSTGIGANVLTF. CDR3 DNA: TGTGCCAGTAGTACCTCGACAGGGATCGGGGCCAACGTCCTGACTTTC.

With regard to this clonotype: A much more abundant neighbour one base away suggests this may be a read error. The CDR3 bases are TGTGCCAGCAGCCTCCGGGACAGCCATGGCTACACCTTC. It encodes CASSLRDSHGYTF. The chain is built from TRBV14 and TRBJ1-2; 7 positions agree with TRBD1. CDR3 length: 13 amino acids. CDR1 is SGHDN, CDR2 FVKESK, per germline. V shed 4 bases, J shed 6 bases, and the junction held 5 bases outside the gene matches.

This clonotype was observed many times. V usage is TRBV2 and J usage is TRBJ2-7; D not resolved. V shed 6 bases and J shed 6 bases, with 15 bases lying between them. This CDR3 region has 13 residues. Germline V gives CDR1 SNHLY, CDR2 FYNNEI. The CDR3 DNA reads as TGTGCCAGCAGCCAACTCTGGCAGAGCGAGCAGTACTTC. Residues: CASSQLWQSEQYF.

The rearrangement links TRBV19 to TRBJ2-1, with unresolved D. Germline CDR1 is LNHDA and CDR2 is SQIVND (reference sequence). There are 13 residues in the CDR3. The germline V and J ends were trimmed by 5 bases and 5 bases, with 10 bases remaining between them. The CDR3 nucleotides read TGTGCCAGTAGTTACTCCGCGAACAATGAGCAGTTCTTC. Translation gives CASSYSANNEQFF.

CDR3 region: CASSMASTDTQYF. As DNA, the CDR3 is TGTGCCAGTAGTATGGCCAGCACAGATACGCAGTATTTT. V usage is TRBV19 and J usage is TRBJ2-3; D is unresolved. The CDR3 has 13 residues. Germline V gene lookup returns CDR1 LNHDA and CDR2 SQIVND (reference sequence). V shed 3 bases and J shed 0 bases, with 4 bases lying between them.

The chain joins TRBV28 to TRBJ1-2, with D maybe TRBD1 (5 bases). V gave up 7 bases and J gave up 7 bases, with 22 bases separating them. The CDR3 is 15 residues long. Germline CDR1 MDHEN, CDR2 SYDVKM. CDR3 bases: TGTGCCAGCATCCCTTATAGACTAGAGGGACTTGGCTACACCTTC. Translation: CASIPYRLEGLGYTF.

This clonotype was seen only a few times. The chain joins TRBV19 to TRBJ1-5; D gene uncertain. CDR3 length: 12 residues. The V end lost 1 base, the J end lost 7 bases, and 5 bases lay between the germline ends. Germline CDR1 and CDR2: LNHDA and SQIVND (reference sequence). CDR3 DNA: TGTGCCAGTAGTATAGGGTTACAGCCCCAGCATTTT. This gives the protein CASSIGLQPQHF.

This sequence joins TRBV6-5 and TRBJ2-1; D not certain. In germline, CDR1 is MNHEY, CDR2 SVGAGI. V shed 6 bases and J shed 5 bases, with 14 bases lying between them. The CDR3 has 14 residues. CDR3 protein: CASSQERQNNEQFF. Written as DNA, the CDR3 is TGTGCCAGCAGCCAAGAACGCCAAAACAATGAGCAGTTCTTC.